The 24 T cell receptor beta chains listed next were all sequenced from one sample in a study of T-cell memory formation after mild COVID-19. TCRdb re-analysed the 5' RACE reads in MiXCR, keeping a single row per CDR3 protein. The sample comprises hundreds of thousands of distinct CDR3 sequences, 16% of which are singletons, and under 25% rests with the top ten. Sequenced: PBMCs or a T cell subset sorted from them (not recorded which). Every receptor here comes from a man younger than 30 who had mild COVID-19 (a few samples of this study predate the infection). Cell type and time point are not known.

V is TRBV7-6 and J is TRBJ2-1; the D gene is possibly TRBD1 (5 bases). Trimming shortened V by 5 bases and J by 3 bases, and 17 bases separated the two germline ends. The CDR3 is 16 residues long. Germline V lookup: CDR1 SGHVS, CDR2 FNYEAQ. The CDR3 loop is CASSDSGRAVYNEQFF. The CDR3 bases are TGTGCCAGCAGCGACTCCGGCAGGGCGGTCTACAATGAGCAGTTCTTC. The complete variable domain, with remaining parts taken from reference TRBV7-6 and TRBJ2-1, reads GAGVSQSPRYKVTKRGQDVALRCDPISGHVSLYWYRQALGQGPEFLTYFNYEAQQDKSGLPNDRFSAERPEGSISTLTIQRTEQRDSAMYRCASSDSGRAVYNEQFFGPGTRLTVL.

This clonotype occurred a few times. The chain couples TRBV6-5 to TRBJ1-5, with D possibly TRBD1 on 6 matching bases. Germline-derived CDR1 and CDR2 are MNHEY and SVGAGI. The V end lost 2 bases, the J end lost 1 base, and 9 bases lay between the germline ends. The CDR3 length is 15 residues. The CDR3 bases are TGTGCCAGCAGTTACACCGGGACAAGCAATCAGCCCCAGCATTTT. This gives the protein CASSYTGTSNQPQHF.

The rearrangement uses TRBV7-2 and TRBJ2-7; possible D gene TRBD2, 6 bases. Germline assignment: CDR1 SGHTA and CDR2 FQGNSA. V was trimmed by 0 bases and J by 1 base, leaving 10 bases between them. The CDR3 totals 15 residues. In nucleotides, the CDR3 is TGTGCCAGCAGCTTAGCCGCGGGGTTTTCCTACGAGCAGTACTTC. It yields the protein CASSLAAGFSYEQYF.

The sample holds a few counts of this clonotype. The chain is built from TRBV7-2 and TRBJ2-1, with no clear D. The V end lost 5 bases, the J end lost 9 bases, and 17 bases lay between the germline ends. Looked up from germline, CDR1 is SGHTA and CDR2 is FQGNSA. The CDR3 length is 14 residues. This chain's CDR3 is CASSRRDPGSEQFF. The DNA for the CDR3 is TGTGCCAGCAGCCGTCGCGACCCGGGCTCTGAGCAGTTCTTC.

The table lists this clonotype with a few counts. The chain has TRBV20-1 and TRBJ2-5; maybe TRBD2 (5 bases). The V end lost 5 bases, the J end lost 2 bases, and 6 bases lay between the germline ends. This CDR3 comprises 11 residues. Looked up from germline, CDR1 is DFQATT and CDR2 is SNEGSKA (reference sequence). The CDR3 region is CSAGLQETQYF. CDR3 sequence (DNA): TGCAGTGCTGGACTTCAAGAGACCCAGTACTTC.

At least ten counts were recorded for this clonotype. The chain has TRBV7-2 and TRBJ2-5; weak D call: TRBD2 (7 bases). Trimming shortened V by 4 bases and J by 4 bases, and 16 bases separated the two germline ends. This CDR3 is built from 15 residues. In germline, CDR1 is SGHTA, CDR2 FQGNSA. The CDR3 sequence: CASSYRGGAGETQYF. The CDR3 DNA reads TGTGCCAGCAGCTACCGTGGGGGGGCTGGAGAGACCCAGTACTTC.

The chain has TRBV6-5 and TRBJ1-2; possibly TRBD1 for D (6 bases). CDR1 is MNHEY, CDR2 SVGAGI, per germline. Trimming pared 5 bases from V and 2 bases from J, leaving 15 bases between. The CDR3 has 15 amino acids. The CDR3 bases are TGTGCCAGCAGTCCGAGGCGGACAGTCAACTATGGCTACACCTTC. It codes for CASSPRRTVNYGYTF.

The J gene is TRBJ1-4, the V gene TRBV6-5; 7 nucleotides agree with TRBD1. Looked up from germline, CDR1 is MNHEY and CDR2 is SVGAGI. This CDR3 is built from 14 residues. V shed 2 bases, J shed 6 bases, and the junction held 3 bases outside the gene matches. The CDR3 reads CASSYGGGDEKLFF. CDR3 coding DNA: TGTGCCAGCAGTTACGGAGGGGGCGATGAAAAACTGTTTTTT.

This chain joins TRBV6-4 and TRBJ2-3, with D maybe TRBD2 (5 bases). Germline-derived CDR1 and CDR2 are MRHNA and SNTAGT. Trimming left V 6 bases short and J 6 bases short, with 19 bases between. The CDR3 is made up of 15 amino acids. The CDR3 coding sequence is TGTGCCAGCAGCCGGGGAGCGTCGGTGCGGGATACGCAGTATTTT. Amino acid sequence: CASSRGASVRDTQYF.

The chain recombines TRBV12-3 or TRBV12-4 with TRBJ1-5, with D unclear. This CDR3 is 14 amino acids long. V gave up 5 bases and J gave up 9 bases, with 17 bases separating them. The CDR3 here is CASSPQDGQWPQHF. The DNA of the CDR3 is TGTGCCAGCAGTCCTCAGGACGGCCAGTGGCCCCAGCATTTT.

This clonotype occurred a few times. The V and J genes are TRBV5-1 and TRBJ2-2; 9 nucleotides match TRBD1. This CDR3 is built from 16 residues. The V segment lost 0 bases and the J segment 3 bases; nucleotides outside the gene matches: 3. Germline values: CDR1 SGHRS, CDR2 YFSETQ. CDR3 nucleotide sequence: TGCGCCAGCAGCTTGGATGGGACAGGGTACACCGGGGAGCTGTTTTTT. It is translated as CASSLDGTGYTGELFF.

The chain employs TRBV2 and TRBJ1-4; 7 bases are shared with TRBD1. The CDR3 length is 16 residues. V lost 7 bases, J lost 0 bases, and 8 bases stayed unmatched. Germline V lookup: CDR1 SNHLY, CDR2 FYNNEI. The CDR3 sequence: CASTRGQPATNEKLFF. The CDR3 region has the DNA TGTGCCAGCACCAGGGGACAGCCCGCAACTAATGAAAAACTGTTTTTT.

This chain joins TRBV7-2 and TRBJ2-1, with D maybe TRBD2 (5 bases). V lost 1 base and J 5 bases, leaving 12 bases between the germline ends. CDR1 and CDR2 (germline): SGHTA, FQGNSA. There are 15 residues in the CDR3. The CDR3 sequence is CASSLGWTPNNEQFF. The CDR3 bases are TGTGCCAGCAGCTTAGGGTGGACTCCTAACAATGAGCAGTTCTTC. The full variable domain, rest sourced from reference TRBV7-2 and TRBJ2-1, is GAGVSQSPSNKVTEKGKDVELRCDPISGHTALYWYRQSLGQGLEFLIYFQGNSAPDKSGLPSDRFSAERTGGSVSTLTIQRTQQEDSAVYLCASSLGWTPNNEQFFGPGTRLTVL.

The CDR3 here is CASQGYEQYF. For the CDR3, the DNA is TGTGCCAGCCAGGGATACGAGCAGTACTTC. V and J are TRBV28 and TRBJ2-7, with D perhaps TRBD1 (5 bases). Trimming removed 8 bases at V and 4 bases at J, with 6 bases between. CDR3 length equals 10 residues. Looked up from germline, CDR1 is MDHEN and CDR2 is SYDVKM.

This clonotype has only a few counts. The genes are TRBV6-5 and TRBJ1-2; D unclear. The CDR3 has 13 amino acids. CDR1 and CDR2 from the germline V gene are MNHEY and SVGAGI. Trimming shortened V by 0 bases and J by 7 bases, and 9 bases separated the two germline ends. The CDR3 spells CASSYSALGGYTF. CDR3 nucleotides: TGTGCCAGCAGTTACTCGGCCTTAGGTGGCTACACCTTC.

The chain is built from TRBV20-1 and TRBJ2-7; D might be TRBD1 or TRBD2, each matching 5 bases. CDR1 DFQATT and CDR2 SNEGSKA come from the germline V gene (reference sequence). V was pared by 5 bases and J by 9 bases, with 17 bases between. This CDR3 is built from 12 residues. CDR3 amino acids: CSADLAGGGQYV. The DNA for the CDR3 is TGCAGTGCTGACCTCGCTGGGGGTGGGCAGTACGTC.

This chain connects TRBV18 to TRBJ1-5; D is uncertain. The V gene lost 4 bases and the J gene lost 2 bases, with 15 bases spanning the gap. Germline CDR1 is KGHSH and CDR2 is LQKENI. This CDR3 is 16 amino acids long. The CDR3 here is CASSLGLRSGNQPQHF. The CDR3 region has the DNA TGTGCCAGCTCACTGGGTTTAAGGTCTGGCAATCAGCCCCAGCATTTT.

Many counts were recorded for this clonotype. The CDR3 DNA is TGTGCCACCAGCAGGGACATAGAGACCCAGTACTTC. This codes for CATSRDIETQYF. V and J are TRBV15 and TRBJ2-5; possible D gene TRBD1, 5 bases. Germline V lookup: CDR1 LNHNV, CDR2 YYDKDF (reference sequence). Between the trimmed V and J ends, which lost 3 bases and 4 bases, there was a span of 6 bases. This CDR3 has 12 amino acids. Looking up the rest from reference TRBV15 and TRBJ2-5 gives the full variable domain: DAMVIQNPRYQVTQFGKPVTLSCSQTLNHNVMYWYQQKSSQAPKLLFHYYDKDFNNEADTPDNFQSRRPNTSFCFLDIRSPGLGDTAMYLCATSRDIETQYFGPGTRLLVL.

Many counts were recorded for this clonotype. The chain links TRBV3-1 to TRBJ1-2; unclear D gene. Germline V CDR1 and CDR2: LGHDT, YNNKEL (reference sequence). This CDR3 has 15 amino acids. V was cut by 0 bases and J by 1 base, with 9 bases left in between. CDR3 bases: TGTGCCAGCAGCCAAGATGTCGGCTTTAACTATGGCTACACCTTC. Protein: CASSQDVGFNYGYTF.

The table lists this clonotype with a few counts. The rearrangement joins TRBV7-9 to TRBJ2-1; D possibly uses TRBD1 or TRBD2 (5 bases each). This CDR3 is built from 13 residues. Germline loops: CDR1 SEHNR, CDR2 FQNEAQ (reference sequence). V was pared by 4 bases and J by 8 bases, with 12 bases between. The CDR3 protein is CASSSGTGYEQFF. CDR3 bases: TGTGCCAGCAGCTCCGGGACCGGATATGAGCAGTTCTTC.

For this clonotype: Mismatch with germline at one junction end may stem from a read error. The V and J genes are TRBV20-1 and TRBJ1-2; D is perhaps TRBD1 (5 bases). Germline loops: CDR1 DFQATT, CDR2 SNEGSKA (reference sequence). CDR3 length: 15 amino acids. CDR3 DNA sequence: TGCAGTGCCAGAGACCGGGACGGCGCTAACTATGGCTACACCTTC. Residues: CSARDRDGANYGYTF.

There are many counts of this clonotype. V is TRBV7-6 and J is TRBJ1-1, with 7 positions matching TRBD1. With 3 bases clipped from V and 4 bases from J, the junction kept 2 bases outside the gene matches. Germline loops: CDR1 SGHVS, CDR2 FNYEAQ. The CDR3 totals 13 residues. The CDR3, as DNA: TGTGCCAGCAGCTTGGGACAGCCCACTGAAGCTTTCTTT. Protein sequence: CASSLGQPTEAFF.

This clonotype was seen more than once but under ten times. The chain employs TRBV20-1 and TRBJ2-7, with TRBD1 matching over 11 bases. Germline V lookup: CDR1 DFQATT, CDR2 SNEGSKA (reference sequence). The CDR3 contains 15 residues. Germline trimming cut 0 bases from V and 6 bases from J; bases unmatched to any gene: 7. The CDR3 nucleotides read TGCAGTGCTAGAGATGGGGACAGGGGGTCGGGCGAGCAGTACTTC. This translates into CSARDGDRGSGEQYF.

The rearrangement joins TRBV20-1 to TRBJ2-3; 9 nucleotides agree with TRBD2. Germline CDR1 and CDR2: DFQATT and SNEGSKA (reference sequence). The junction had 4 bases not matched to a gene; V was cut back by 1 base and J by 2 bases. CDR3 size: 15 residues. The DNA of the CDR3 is TGCAGTGCTAGAGCCAGCGGGGGGTTCACAGATACGCAGTATTTT. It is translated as CSARASGGFTDTQYF.